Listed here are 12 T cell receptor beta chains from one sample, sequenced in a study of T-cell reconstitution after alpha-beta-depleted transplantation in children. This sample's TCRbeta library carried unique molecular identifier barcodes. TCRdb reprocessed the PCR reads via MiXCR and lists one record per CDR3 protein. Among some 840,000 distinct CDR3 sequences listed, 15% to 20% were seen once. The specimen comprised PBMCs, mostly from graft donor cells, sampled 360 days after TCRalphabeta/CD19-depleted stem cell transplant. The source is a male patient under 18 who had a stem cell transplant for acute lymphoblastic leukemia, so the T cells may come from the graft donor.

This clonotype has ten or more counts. The CDR3 nucleotides are TGTGCCAGCAGCATTAGTACAGGGGGCGGAAACACCATATATTTT. It is translated as CASSISTGGGNTIYF. The V gene is TRBV7-3, the J gene TRBJ1-3; 9 nucleotides match TRBD1. Trimming removed 5 bases from V and 4 bases from J; junction bases left unmatched: 6. This CDR3 spans 15 amino acids. The V gene's germline CDR1 is SGHTA and CDR2 FQGTGA. Full variable domain (outside the CDR3, taken from reference TRBV7-3 and TRBJ1-3): GAGVSQTPSNKVTEKGKYVELRCDPISGHTALYWYRQSLGQGPEFLIYFQGTGAADDSGLPNDRFFAVRPEGSVSTLKIQRTERGDSAVYLCASSISTGGGNTIYFGEGSWLTVV.

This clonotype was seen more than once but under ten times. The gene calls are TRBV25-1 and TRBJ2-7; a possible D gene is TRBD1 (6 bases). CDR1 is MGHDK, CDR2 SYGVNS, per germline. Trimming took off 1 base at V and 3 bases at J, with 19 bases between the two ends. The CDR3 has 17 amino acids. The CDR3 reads CASSEFFMRDTDYEQYF. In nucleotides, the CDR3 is TGTGCCAGCAGTGAATTTTTTATGAGGGACACGGACTACGAGCAGTACTTC.

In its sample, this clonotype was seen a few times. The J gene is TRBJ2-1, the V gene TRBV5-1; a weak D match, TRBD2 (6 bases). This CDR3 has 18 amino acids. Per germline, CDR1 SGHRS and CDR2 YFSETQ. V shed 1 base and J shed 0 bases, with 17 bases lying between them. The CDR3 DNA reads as TGCGCCAGCAGCTTGCGGGGGTCAGGGCCCGTCTCCTACAATGAGCAGTTCTTC. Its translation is CASSLRGSGPVSYNEQFF.

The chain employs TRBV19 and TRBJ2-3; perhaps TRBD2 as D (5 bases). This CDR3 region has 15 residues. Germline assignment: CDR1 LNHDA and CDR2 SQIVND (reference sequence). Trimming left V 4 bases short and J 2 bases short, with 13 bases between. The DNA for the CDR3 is TGTGCCAGTAGTAGAGATAGCGCTCTCACAGATACGCAGTATTTT. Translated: CASSRDSALTDTQYF.

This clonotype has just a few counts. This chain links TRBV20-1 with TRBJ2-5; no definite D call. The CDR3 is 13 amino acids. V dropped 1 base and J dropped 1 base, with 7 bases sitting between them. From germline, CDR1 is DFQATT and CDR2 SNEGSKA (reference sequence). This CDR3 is CSARGSGQETQYF. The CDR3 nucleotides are TGCAGTGCTAGAGGTTCGGGCCAAGAGACCCAGTACTTC.

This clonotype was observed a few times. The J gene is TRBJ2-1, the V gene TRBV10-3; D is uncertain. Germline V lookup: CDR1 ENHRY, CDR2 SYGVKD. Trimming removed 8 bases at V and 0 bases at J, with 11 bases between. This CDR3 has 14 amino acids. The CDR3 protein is CAIAHLSSYNEQFF. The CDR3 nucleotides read TGTGCCATCGCCCACCTGAGCTCCTACAATGAGCAGTTCTTC.

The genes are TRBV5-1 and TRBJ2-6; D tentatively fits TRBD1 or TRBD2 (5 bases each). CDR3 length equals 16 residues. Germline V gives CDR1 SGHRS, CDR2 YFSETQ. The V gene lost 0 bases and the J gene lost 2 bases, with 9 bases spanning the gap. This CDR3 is CASSLEVGPGANVLTF. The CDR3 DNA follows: TGCGCCAGCAGCTTGGAGGTGGGACCTGGGGCCAACGTCCTGACTTTC.

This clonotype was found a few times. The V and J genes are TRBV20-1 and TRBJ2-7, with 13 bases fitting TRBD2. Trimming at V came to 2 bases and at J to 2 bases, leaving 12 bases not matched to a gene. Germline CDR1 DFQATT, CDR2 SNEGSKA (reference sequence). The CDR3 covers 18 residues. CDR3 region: CSARYTSGRAIHPYEQYF. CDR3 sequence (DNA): TGCAGTGCTAGATATACTAGCGGGAGGGCCATACATCCCTACGAGCAGTACTTC.

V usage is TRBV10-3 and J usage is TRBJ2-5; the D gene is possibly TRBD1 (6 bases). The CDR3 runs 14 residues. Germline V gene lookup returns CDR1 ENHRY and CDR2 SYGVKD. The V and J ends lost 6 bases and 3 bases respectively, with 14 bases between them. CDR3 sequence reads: CAIRAGTRKETQYF. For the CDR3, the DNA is TGTGCCATCAGGGCCGGGACAAGAAAAGAGACCCAGTACTTC.

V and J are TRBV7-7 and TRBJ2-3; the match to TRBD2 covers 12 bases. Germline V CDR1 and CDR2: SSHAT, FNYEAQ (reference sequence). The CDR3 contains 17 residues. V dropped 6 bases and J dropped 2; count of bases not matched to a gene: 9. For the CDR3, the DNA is TGTGCCAGCAGACTAGTAGCTAGCGGGAGGGACACAGATACGCAGTATTTT. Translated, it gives CASRLVASGRDTDTQYF. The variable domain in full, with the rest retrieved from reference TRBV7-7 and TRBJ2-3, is GAGVSQSPRYKVTKRGQDVTLRCDPISSHATLYWYQQALGQGPEFLTYFNYEAQPDKSGLPSDRFSAERPEGSISTLTIQRTEQRDSAMYRCASRLVASGRDTDTQYFGPGTRLTVL.

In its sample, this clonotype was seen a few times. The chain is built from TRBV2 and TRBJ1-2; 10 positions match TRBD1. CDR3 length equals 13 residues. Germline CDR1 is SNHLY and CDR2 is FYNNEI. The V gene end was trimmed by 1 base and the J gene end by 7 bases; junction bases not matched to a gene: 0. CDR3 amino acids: CASSEGQGAGYTF. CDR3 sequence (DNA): TGTGCCAGCAGTGAAGGACAGGGGGCTGGCTACACCTTC.

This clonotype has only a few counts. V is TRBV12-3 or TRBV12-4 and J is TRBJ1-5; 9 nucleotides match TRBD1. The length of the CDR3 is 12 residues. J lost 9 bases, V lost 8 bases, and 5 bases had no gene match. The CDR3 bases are TGTGCCAGCGGGGGACAGGGTGGGCCCCAGCATTTT. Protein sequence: CASGGQGGPQHF.